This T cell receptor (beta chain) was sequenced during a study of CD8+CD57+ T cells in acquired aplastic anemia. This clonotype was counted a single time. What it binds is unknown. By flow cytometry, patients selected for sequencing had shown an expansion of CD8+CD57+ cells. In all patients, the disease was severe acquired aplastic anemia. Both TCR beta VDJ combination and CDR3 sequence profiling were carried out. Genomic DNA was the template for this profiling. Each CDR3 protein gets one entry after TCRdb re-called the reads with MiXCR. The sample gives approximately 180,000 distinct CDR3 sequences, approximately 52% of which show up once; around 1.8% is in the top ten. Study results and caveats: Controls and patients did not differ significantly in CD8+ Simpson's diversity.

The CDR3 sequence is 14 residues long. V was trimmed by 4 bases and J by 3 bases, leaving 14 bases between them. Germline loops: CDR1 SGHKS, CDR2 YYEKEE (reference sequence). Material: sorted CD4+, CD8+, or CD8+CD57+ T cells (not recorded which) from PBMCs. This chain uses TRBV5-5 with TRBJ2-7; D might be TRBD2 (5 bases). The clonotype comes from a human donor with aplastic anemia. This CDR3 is CASSVTSLSYEQYF. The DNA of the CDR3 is TGTGCCAGCAGCGTAACTAGTTTGAGCTACGAGCAGTACTTC.